This TCR beta chain was identified in a study of tissue T cells after allogeneic stem cell transplantation (dated by TCRdb to between 2021 and 2023). For context, the study as a whole: TCR beta repertoires were profiled across many tissues obtained from research autopsies of patients with and without GVHD, as well as in mouse models of GVHD. The human arm was a prospective observational study without blinding or randomization. Study-level results and caveats: Only a few T cell clones appeared in more than one patient, yet motif-based clustering showed tissue-specific repertoire signatures that were shared between patients. Which tissue TCRs were alloreactive or antigen-specific was not determined in the study, and some of the clones might have been host cells that persisted. Within patients, how anatomically similar tissues were was a major factor shaping TCR repertoire composition, regardless of disease or transplant status. A small and clinically heterogeneous patient cohort was studied, and sampling depth was acknowledged as a limitation. In both patients and mice, T cells from blood and spleen covered only a limited part of the TCR repertoire found in tissues.

The method was the immunoSEQ multiplex PCR assay. Adaptive Biotechnologies performed TCRbeta CDR3 sequencing at survey depth and reported CDR3 sequences, V/J genes, productive frequency, and template counts. Amplification of TCR beta CDR3 regions started from genomic DNA instead of RNA. In the authors' own workflow: Pairwise repertoire overlap between tissues was quantified with Jensen-Shannon divergence, where 1 means complete divergence and 0 identical. Tissues were clustered by single-linkage agglomerative hierarchical clustering of pairwise JSD values and displayed as dendrograms. GLIPH2 was run on all patient samples with simulation_depth 1000, kmer_min_depth 3 and cdr3_length_cutoff 8, and groups with more than two unique CDR3s were retained. In a standardized tissue-overlap score, Jaccard GLIPH-group overlap across patients was extrapolated to a standard repertoire size of 1000 clones. Linear mixed-effect models, with tissue as a fixed effect and individual as a random effect, were used to test how diversity related to clinical or experimental variables. TCRdb retrieved this table from immuneACCESS and kept in-frame rearrangements only. Not all clones are present; in checked studies, unresolved V genes account for under half, and no reason is known for the remainder. V and J calls and clone size are as listed in that table; D and trimming were resolved from the DNA. The sample table shows roughly 20,000 clones, and 69% are seen once. The ten largest account for 0.35% to 0.5% of the sample.

From the germline V gene, CDR1 is GKSSPN and CDR2 is SITVG. Counted from cysteine to phenylalanine, this CDR3 has 15 amino acids. The DNA has 42 bases, all within the CDR3, and is read from base 1. For this chain, trimming is 3 bases at the V end and 0 bases at the J end, and the number of junction bases without a gene match is 5. A word on this clone: Its antigen is unknown. This receptor came from a mouse, so its gene names and germline sequences are mouse ones too. The read ends 1 residue shy of where the CDR3 ends; the end is completed using the germline J gene.

Recombination joined TRBV31 with TRBJ2-5; TRBD2 matches 8 bases in the middle. This receptor was taken from a female BALB/c mouse in good health. This strain possesses the MHC haplotype H2-d. Sequenced: blood. The covered CDR3 bases are TGTGCCTGGAGAAACTGGGGGATTAACCAAGACACCCAGTAC. Its protein reads: CAWRNWGINQDTQY. The CDR3 in full is CAWRNWGINQDTQYF.